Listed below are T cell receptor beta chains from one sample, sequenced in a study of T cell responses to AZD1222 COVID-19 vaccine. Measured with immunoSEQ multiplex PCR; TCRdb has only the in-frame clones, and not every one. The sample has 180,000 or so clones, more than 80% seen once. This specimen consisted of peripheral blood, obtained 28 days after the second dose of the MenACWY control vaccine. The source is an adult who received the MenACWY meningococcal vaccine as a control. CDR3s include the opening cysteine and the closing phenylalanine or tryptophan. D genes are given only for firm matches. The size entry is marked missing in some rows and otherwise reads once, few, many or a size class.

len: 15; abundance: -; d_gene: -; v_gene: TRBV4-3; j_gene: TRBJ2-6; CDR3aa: CASSLGRSGANVLTF; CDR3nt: TGCGCCAGCAGCCTAGGGCGTTCTGGGGCCAACGTCCTGACTTTC
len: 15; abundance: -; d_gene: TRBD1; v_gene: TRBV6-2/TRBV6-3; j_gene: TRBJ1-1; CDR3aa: CASSSGGSWNTEAFF; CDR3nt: TGTGCCAGCAGTTCAGGGGGCTCGTGGAACACTGAAGCTTTCTTT
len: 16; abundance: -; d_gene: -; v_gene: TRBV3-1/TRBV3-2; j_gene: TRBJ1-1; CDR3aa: CASSQALHPKGTEAFF; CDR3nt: TGTGCCAGCAGCCAAGCCCTACACCCCAAGGGCACTGAAGCTTTCTTT
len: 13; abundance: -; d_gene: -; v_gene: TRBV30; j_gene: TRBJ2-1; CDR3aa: CAWGGLADNEQFF; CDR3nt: TGTGCCTGGGGGGGGCTAGCGGACAATGAGCAGTTCTTC
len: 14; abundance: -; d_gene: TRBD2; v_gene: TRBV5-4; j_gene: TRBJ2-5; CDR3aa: CASSPGTIQETQYF; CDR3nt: TGTGCCAGCAGCCCGGGGACTATCCAAGAGACCCAGTACTTC
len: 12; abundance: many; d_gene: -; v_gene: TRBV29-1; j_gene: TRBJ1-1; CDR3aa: CSVVRGNTEAFF; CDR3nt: TGCAGCGTTGTTAGGGGGAACACTGAAGCTTTCTTT
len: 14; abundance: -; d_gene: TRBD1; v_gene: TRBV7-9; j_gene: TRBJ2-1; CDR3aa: CASRPGQGHNEQFF; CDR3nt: TGTGCCAGCCGACCGGGACAGGGACACAATGAGCAGTTCTTC
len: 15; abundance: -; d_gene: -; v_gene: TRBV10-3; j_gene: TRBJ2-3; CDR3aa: CAISESGFRTDTQYF; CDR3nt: TGTGCCATCAGTGAGTCGGGATTCCGCACAGATACGCAGTATTTT
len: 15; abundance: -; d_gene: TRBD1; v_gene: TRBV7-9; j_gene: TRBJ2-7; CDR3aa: CASSPPDRDSYEQYF; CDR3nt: TGTGCCAGCAGTCCTCCGGACAGGGACTCCTACGAGCAGTACTTC
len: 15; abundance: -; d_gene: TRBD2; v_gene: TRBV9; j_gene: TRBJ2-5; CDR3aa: CASTSGASGIETQYF; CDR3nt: TGTGCCAGCACTTCGGGGGCTAGCGGGATAGAGACCCAGTACTTC
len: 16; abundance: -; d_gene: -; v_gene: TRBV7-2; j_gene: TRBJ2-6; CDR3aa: CASSLTGITGANVLTF; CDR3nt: TGTGCCAGCAGCTTAACGGGTATTACTGGGGCCAACGTCCTGACTTTC
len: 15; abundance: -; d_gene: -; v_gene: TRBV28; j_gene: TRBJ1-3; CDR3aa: CAINPGQHSGNTIYF; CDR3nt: TGTGCCATCAATCCAGGGCAACACTCTGGAAACACCATATATTTT
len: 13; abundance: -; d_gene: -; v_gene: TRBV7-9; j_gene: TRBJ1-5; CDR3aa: CASSDGSFQPQHF; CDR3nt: TGTGCCAGCAGCGACGGTTCTTTCCAGCCCCAGCATTTT
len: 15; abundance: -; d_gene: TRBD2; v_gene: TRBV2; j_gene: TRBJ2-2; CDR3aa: CANKRLAGGTGELFF; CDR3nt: TGTGCCAACAAGCGGCTAGCGGGGGGTACCGGGGAGCTGTTTTTT
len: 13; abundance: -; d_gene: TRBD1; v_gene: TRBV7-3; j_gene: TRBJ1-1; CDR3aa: CASSAQGATEAFF; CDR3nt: TGTGCCAGCAGCGCGCAGGGGGCGACTGAAGCTTTCTTT
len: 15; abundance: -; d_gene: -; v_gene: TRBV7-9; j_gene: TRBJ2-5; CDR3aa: CASSLVGQGLETQYF; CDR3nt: TGTGCCAGCAGCTTAGTTGGGCAGGGCCTAGAGACCCAGTACTTC
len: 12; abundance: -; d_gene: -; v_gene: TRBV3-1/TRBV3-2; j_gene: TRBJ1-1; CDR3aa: CASSQAGTQAFF; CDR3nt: TGTGCCAGCAGCCAGGCGGGCACGCAAGCTTTCTTT
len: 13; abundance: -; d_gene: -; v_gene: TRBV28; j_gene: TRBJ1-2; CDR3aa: CASSPLLTLGYTF; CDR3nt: TGTGCCAGCAGCCCACTGTTGACACTTGGCTACACCTTC
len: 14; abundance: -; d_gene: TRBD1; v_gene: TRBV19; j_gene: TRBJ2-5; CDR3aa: CASSHQGAAETQYF; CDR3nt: TGTGCCAGTAGCCATCAGGGGGCGGCAGAGACCCAGTACTTC
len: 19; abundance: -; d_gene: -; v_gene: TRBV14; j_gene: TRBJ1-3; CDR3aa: CASSQHDGIPLPSGNTIYF; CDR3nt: TGTGCCAGCAGCCAACATGACGGGATACCTCTACCTTCTGGAAACACCATATATTTT
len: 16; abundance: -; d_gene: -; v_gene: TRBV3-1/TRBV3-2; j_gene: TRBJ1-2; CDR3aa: CASSGDKSPPWYGYTF; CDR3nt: TGTGCCAGCAGCGGGGACAAGTCCCCTCCTTGGTATGGCTACACCTTC
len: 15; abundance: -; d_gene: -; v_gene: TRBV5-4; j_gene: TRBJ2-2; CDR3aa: CASSVPGPRRRELFF; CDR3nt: TGTGCCAGCAGCGTCCCGGGACCGAGGAGGAGGGAGCTGTTTTTT
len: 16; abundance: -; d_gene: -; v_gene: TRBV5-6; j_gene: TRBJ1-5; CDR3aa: CASSSQLTGFNQPQHF; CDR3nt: TGTGCCAGCAGCTCTCAACTAACGGGCTTCAATCAGCCCCAGCATTTT
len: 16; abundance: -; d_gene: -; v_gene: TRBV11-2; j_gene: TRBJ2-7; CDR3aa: CASSLDPGVGSYEQYF; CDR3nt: TGTGCCAGCAGCTTAGACCCAGGGGTTGGCTCCTACGAGCAGTACTTC
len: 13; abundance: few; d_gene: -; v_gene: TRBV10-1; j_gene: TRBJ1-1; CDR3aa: CANEIRGPIEAFF; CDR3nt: TGCGCCAACGAAATCAGGGGCCCCATCGAAGCTTTCTTT
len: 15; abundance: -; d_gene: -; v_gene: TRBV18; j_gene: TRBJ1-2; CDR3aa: CASSPPVPAPYGYTF; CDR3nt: TGTGCCAGCTCACCACCGGTTCCAGCCCCCTATGGCTACACCTTC
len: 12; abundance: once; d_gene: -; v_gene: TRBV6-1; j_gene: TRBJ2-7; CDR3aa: CASSDPSYEQYF; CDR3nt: TGTGCCAGCAGTGATCCCTCCTACGAGCAGTACTTC
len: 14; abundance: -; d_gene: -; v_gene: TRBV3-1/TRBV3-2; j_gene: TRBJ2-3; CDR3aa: CASSATGSTDTQYF; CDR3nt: TGTGCCAGCTCGGCGACGGGAAGCACAGATACGCAGTATTTT
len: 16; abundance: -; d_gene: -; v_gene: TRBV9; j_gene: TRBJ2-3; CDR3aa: CASSVFHSGGTDTQYF; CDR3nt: TGTGCCAGCAGCGTTTTCCATAGCGGCGGCACAGATACGCAGTATTTT
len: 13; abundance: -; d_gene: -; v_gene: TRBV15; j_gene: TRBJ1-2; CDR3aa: CATSVSSNYGYTF; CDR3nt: TGTGCCACCAGCGTCTCTTCTAACTATGGCTACACCTTC
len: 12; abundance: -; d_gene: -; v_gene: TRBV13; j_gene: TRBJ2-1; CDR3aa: CASSLDLNEQFF; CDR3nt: TGTGCCAGCAGCCTAGACCTCAATGAGCAGTTCTTC
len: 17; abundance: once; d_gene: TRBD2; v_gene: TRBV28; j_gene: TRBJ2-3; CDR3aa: CASARRLAGVGPDTQYF; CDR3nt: TGTGCCAGCGCCCGGAGACTAGCGGGAGTCGGCCCAGATACGCAGTATTTT
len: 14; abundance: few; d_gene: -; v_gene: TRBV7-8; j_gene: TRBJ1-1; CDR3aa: CASSFLMSGTEAFF; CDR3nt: TGTGCCAGCAGCTTTTTGATGTCCGGCACTGAAGCTTTCTTT
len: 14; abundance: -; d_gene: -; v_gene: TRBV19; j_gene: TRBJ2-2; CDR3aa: CASSIHGFTGELFF; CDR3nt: TGTGCCAGTAGTATACACGGATTCACCGGGGAGCTGTTTTTT
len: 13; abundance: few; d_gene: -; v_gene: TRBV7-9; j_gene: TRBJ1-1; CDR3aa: CASSSRRDTEAFF; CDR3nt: TGTGCCAGCAGTTCCCGACGGGACACTGAAGCTTTCTTT
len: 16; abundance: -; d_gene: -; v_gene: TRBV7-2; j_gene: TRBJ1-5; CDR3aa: CASSLGGQGVYQPQHF; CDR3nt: TGTGCCAGCAGCTTAGGGGGCCAGGGCGTTTATCAGCCCCAGCATTTT
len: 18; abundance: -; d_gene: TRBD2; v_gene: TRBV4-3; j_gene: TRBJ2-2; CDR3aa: CASSQGASGSRVTGELFF; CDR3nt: TGCGCCAGCAGCCAAGGGGCTAGCGGGAGTCGGGTCACCGGGGAGCTGTTTTTT
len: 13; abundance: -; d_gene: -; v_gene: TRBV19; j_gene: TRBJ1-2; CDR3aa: CASSITGNYGYTF; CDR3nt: TGTGCCAGTAGTATTACAGGCAACTATGGCTACACCTTC
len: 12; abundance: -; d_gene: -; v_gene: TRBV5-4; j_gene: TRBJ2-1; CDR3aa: CASSLSYNEQFF; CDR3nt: TGTGCCAGCAGCCTAAGTTACAATGAGCAGTTCTTC
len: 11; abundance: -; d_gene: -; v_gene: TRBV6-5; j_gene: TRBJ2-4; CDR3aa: CALDPGNIQYF; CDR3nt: TGTGCCCTCGACCCTGGGAACATTCAGTACTTC
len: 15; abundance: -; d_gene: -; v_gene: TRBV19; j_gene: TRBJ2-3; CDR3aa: CASTAGDTSTDTQYF; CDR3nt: TGTGCCAGCACCGCCGGGGACACTAGCACAGATACGCAGTATTTT
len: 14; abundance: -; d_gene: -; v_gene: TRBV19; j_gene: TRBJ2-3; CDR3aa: CASSMRLDPDTQYF; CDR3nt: TGTGCCAGTAGTATGAGACTAGATCCAGATACGCAGTATTTT
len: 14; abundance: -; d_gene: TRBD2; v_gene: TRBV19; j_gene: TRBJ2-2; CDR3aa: CASIGGELTGELFF; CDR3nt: TGTGCCAGTATCGGGGGGGAACTCACCGGGGAGCTGTTTTTT
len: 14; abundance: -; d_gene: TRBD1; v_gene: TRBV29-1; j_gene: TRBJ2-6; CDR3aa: CSVTGLSGANVLTF; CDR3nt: TGCAGCGTGACAGGGCTGTCTGGGGCCAACGTCCTGACTTTC
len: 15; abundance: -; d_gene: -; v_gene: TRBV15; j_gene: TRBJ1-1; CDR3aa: CATSRDRLMNTEAFF; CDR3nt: TGTGCCACCAGCAGAGATCGGCTCATGAACACTGAAGCTTTCTTT
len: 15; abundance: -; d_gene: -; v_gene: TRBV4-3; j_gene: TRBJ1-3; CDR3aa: CASSQDDSHGNTIYF; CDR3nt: TGCGCCAGCAGCCAAGATGACAGCCACGGAAACACCATATATTTT
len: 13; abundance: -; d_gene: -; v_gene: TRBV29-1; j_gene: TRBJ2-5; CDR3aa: CSVADSLWETQYF; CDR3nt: TGCAGCGTCGCAGACAGTCTGTGGGAGACCCAGTACTTC
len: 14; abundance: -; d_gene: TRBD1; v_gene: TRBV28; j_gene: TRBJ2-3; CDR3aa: CATIQGARFNTQYF; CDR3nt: TGTGCCACCATTCAGGGGGCGCGTTTTAATACGCAGTATTTT
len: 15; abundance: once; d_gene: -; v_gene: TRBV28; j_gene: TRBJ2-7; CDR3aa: CASSLGLREDYEQYF; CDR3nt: TGTGCCAGCAGTTTAGGCCTCAGGGAGGACTACGAGCAGTACTTC
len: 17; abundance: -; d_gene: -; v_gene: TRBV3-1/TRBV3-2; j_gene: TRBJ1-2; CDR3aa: CASSLRSADSLNYGYTF; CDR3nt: TGTGCCAGCAGCCTCCGCTCAGCCGATAGCCTTAACTATGGCTACACCTTC
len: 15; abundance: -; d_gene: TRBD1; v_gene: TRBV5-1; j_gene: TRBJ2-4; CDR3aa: CASSLGQGAINIQYF; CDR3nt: TGCGCCAGCAGCCTGGGACAGGGAGCAATTAACATTCAGTACTTC
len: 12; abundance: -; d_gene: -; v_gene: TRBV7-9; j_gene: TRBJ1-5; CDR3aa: CASSAGLATQHF; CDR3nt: TGTGCCAGCAGCGCCGGCCTCGCGACCCAGCATTTT
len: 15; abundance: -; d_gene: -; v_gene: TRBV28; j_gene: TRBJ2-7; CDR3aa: CASSFGRTRAYEQYF; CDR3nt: TGTGCCAGCAGTTTTGGGCGGACCCGTGCCTACGAGCAGTACTTC
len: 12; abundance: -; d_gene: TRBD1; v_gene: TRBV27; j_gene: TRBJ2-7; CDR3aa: CASRGTVYEQYF; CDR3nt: TGTGCCAGCAGGGGGACAGTGTACGAGCAGTACTTC
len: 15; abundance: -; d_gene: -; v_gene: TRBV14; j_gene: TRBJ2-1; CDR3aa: CASSQKGVGVGEQFF; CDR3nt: TGTGCCAGCAGCCAAAAGGGGGTAGGTGTAGGTGAGCAGTTCTTC
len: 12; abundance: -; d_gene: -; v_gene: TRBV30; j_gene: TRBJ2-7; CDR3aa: CAWRDGAYEQYF; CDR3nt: TGTGCCTGGAGGGACGGAGCCTACGAGCAGTACTTC
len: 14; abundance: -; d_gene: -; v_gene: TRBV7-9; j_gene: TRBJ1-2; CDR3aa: CASSPSTGLDGYTF; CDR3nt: TGTGCCAGCAGCCCTTCGACAGGTTTGGACGGCTACACCTTC
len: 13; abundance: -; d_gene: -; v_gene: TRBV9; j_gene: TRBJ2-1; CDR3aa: CASSDRAKNEQFF; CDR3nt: TGTGCCAGCAGCGACAGGGCCAAGAATGAGCAGTTCTTC
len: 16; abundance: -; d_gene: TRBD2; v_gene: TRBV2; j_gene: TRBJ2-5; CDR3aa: CASRRTSGNRQETQYF; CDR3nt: TGTGCCAGCCGAAGGACTAGCGGGAATAGGCAAGAGACCCAGTACTTC
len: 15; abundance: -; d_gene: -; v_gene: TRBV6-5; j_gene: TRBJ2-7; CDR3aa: CASTRGGRELHEQYF; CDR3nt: TGTGCCAGCACCCGAGGGGGGCGGGAGCTCCACGAGCAGTACTTC